The subject of this entry is one T cell receptor beta chain. These data are taken from a study of blood T cell repertoires in COVID-19. As for the study in general: Samples representing acute and convalescent COVID-19 were sourced from the United States, Italy and Spain. T cells, B-cell-depleted T cells, or PBMCs supplied cDNA or gDNA.

Germline V gives CDR1 MNHEY, CDR2 SMNVEV (reference sequence). Germline trimming cut 8 bases from V and 1 base from J; bases unmatched to any gene: 5. This CDR3 has 14 residues. TCRdb's copy holds only in-frame clones and misses some; the assay was immunoSEQ multiplex PCR. The sample shows 250,000 to 300,000 clones, about nine tenths of them seen only once. The Seattle site enrolled patients during active infection and followed them longitudinally. The chain uses TRBV27 and TRBJ2-3, with TRBD1 matching over 8 bases. The sequenced material came from peripheral blood. This receptor was taken from a woman aged 50 to 60 with COVID-19, enrolled during active disease. The chain's CDR3 is CASGRGLGTDTQYF. Written as DNA, the CDR3 is TGTGCCAGCGGCAGGGGGCTTGGCACAGATACGCAGTATTTT.